Included here is one TCR beta chain sequence, with context. CDR1 is LGHNA and CDR2 is YNFKEQ in the germline V gene. The J segment lost 8 bases and the V segment lost 5 bases, leaving 11 bases of the junction unmatched. The CDR3 loop spans 15 amino acids. The record originates from a study of OX40 agonist ivuxolimab in advanced cancers. Some clones are missing from TCRdb's copy, which holds only in-frame ones; the method was immunoSEQ multiplex PCR. The data contain about 79,000 clones, approximately 92% of them singletons. V gene TRBV4-2 combines with J gene TRBJ2-1, with TRBD2 matching 8 bases. This sequence originates from an adult with an advanced solid tumor such as melanoma, head and neck, liver or kidney cancer. The input for sequencing was CD4+ or CD8+ T cells sorted from blood, taken in a trial of the OX40 agonist ivuxolimab. CDR3 nucleotides: TGTGCCAGCAGCGCCTCCGGGACTAGGGCCGATGAGCAGTTCTTC. It translates to CASSASGTRADEQFF.